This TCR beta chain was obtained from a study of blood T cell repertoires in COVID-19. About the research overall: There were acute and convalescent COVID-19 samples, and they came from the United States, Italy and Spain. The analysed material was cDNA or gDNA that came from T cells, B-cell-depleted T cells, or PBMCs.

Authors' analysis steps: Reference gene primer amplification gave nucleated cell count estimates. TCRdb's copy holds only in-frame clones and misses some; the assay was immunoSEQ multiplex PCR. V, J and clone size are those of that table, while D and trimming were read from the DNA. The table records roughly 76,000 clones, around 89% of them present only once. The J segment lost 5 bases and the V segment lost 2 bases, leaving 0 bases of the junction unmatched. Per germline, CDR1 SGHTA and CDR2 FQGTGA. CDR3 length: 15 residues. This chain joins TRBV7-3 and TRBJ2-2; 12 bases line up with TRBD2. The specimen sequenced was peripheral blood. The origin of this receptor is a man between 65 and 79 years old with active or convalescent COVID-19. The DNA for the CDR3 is TGTGCCAGCAGCTTAGGACTAGCGGGGACCGGGGAGCTGTTTTTT. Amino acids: CASSLGLAGTGELFF.